What follows are 22 T cell receptor beta chains derived from one specimen sequenced in a study of long-term antiretroviral therapy in people with HIV. They ran version v3.0 of the immunoSEQ assay at survey level. The method was immunoSEQ multiplex PCR; TCRdb's version includes in-frame clones alone and lacks a portion of them. The repertoire holds around 21,000 clones, with over 80% as singletons. Material: unsorted PBMCs, obtained 2.1 years after starting antiretroviral therapy. These receptors were collected from a man aged 18 to 30 with HIV.

As DNA, the CDR3 is TGTGCCAGCAGTTCCTACGACGGTTCGGATACGCAGTATTTT. This sequence encodes CASSSYDGSDTQYF. The rearrangement links TRBV27 to TRBJ2-3, with D hard to call. The CDR3 runs 14 residues. Deletions cut 4 bases from V and 6 bases from J, with 14 bases between. CDR1 MNHEY and CDR2 SMNVEV come from the germline V gene (reference sequence).

The rearrangement joins TRBV21-1 to TRBJ1-5; the DNA was not compared with TRBD1, the D call given in the table. TRBV21-1 counts as a pseudogene. The CDR3 extends over 19 amino acids. CDR3 sequence: CASSKEARQVPDPSQPQHF. Written as DNA, the CDR3 is TGTGCCAGCAGCAAAGAGGCCCGACAGGTCCCCGACCCATCCCAGCCCCAGCATTTT.

A few counts support this clone. V gene TRBV7-9 combines with J gene TRBJ2-7; 7 nucleotides match TRBD2. Looked up from germline, CDR1 is SEHNR and CDR2 is FQNEAQ (reference sequence). Trimming cost V 2 bases and J 2 bases; bases outside gene matches: 6. This CDR3 spans 15 amino acids. The CDR3: CASSLREDTPYEQYF. CDR3 DNA: TGTGCCAGCAGCTTACGGGAGGACACCCCCTACGAGCAGTACTTC.

This clone was picked up one time. This chain links TRBV18 with TRBJ1-1; D unclear. Germline assignment: CDR1 KGHSH and CDR2 LQKENI. V gave up 3 bases and J gave up 10 bases, with 21 bases separating them. CDR3 length: 15 amino acids. The CDR3 sequence: CASSPKGQEPFGAFF. CDR3 sequence (DNA): TGTGCCAGCTCACCGAAAGGGCAGGAGCCCTTCGGAGCTTTCTTT.

J is TRBJ1-1 and V is TRBV7-9; 7 bases match TRBD1. V lost 4 bases to trimming and J lost 4 bases; unmatched junction nucleotides: 3. Germline lookup yields CDR1 SEHNR and CDR2 FQNEAQ (reference sequence). The length of the CDR3 is 13 residues. Here the CDR3 reads CASSSQGITEAFF. The CDR3 nucleotides are TGTGCCAGCAGCTCACAGGGGATCACTGAAGCTTTCTTT.

V gene TRBV2 combines with J gene TRBJ1-1, with D possibly matching TRBD1 (6 bases). The CDR3 runs to 14 residues. Trimming took off 8 bases at V and 9 bases at J, with 22 bases between the two ends. Germline CDR1 reads SNHLY; CDR2 reads FYNNEI. The CDR3 protein is CASRPRVDSSKAFF. The DNA for the CDR3 is TGTGCCAGCCGTCCCCGGGTGGACAGTTCGAAAGCTTTCTTT.

The rearrangement uses TRBV4-3 and TRBJ2-6, with unresolved D. CDR1 is LGHNA, CDR2 YSLEER, per germline. Trimming removed 1 base at V and 2 bases at J, with 9 bases between. The CDR3 spans 16 residues. CDR3 nucleotides: TGCGCCAGCAGCCAAGTTAGGTCTGCTGGGGCCAACGTCCTGACTTTC. Protein sequence: CASSQVRSAGANVLTF.

The chain employs TRBV18 and TRBJ2-7; maybe TRBD1 (6 bases). The V and J ends lost 3 bases and 2 bases respectively, with 11 bases between them. CDR1 is KGHSH, CDR2 LQKENI, per germline. The CDR3 loop spans 14 amino acids. The DNA of the CDR3 is TGTGCCAGCTCACCTAGGACAGAACCCTACGAGCAGTACTTC. Protein product: CASSPRTEPYEQYF.

The J gene is TRBJ2-7, the V gene TRBV9, with 7 bases fitting TRBD1. Germline V lookup: CDR1 SGDLS, CDR2 YYNGEE. CDR3 length: 15 residues. After removal of 1 base from V and 3 bases from J, the junction contained 7 bases not matched to a gene. The CDR3 coding sequence is TGTGCCAGCAGCGTACAGGGGGATCGTCGCTACGAGCAGTACTTC. Protein product: CASSVQGDRRYEQYF. The full variable domain, with the rest looked up from reference TRBV9 and TRBJ2-7, is DSGVTQTPKHLITATGQRVTLRCSPRSGDLSVYWYQQSLDQGLQFLIQYYNGEERAKGNILERFSAQQFPDLHSELNLSSLELGDSALYFCASSVQGDRRYEQYFGPGTRLTVT.

This chain links TRBV5-4 with TRBJ2-1; perhaps TRBD2 as D (5 bases). CDR1 is SGHNT and CDR2 is YYREEE in the germline V gene (reference sequence). The CDR3 is made up of 16 amino acids. Trimming removed 0 bases from V and 0 bases from J, with 10 bases in between. CDR3: CASSLGRRSSYNEQFF. The CDR3 bases are TGTGCCAGCAGCTTGGGGCGGAGGAGCTCCTACAATGAGCAGTTCTTC.

This clone qualifies as medium-sized. The chain carries TRBV7-3 and TRBJ2-1, with TRBD2 matching 7 bases. The CDR3 covers 16 residues. In germline, CDR1 is SGHTA, CDR2 FQGTGA. V lost 6 bases and J lost 10; bases outside the gene matches: 18. The CDR3 DNA reads as TGTGCCAGCAGGAATACAATCCTAGGCGGGAGTAACGAGCAGTTCTTC. Protein: CASRNTILGGSNEQFF.

The chain is built from TRBV29-1 and TRBJ1-2; unclear D gene. In germline, CDR1 is SQVTM, CDR2 ANQGSEA. V was pared by 3 bases and J by 4 bases, with 9 bases between. The CDR3 is 12 residues long. For the CDR3, the DNA is TGCAGCGTTGAGGGGTTAGTCTATGGCTACACCTTC. Protein: CSVEGLVYGYTF.

The rearrangement links TRBV7-2 to TRBJ1-1, with D possibly being TRBD1 (5 bases). The CDR3 length is 13 residues. The V and J ends lost 1 base and 4 bases respectively, with 7 bases between them. Germline V gives CDR1 SGHTA, CDR2 FQGNSA. The CDR3 reads CASSLEGPTEAFF. CDR3 nucleotides: TGTGCCAGCAGCTTAGAGGGGCCCACTGAAGCTTTCTTT.

This clone was seen once. The same CDR3 is also encoded by other DNA sequences in this sample. The chain recombines TRBV4-3 with TRBJ1-5; 7 bases are shared with TRBD1. The CDR3 contains 15 residues. Germline-derived CDR1 and CDR2 are LGHNA and YSLEER. V lost 0 bases, J lost 7 bases, and 6 bases stayed unmatched. CDR3 sequence: CASSQDRQGRQPQHF. The CDR3 DNA reads TGCGCCAGCAGCCAAGACCGACAGGGCCGGCAGCCCCAGCATTTT.

The rearrangement links TRBV11-2 to TRBJ2-5, with TRBD2 as a possible D gene (6 bases). The CDR3 extends over 15 amino acids. CDR1 and CDR2 (germline): SGHAT, FQNNGV. V was cut by 1 base and J by 1 base, with 10 bases left in between. This CDR3 reads CASSLAPGAQETQYF. The CDR3 DNA reads TGTGCCAGCAGCTTAGCACCGGGAGCCCAAGAGACCCAGTACTTC. The complete variable domain, with remaining parts taken from reference TRBV11-2 and TRBJ2-5, reads EAGVAQSPRYKIIEKRQSVAFWCNPISGHATLYWYQQILGQGPKLLIQFQNNGVVDDSQLPKDRFSAERLKGVDSTLKIQPAKLEDSAVYLCASSLAPGAQETQYFGPGTRLLVL.

This clone is a singleton in its sample. The J gene is TRBJ1-2, the V gene TRBV19, with D possibly TRBD1 on 5 matching bases. The V and J ends lost 0 bases and 6 bases respectively, with 5 bases between them. This CDR3 comprises 12 residues. The germline CDR1 and CDR2 sequences are LNHDA and SQIVND (reference sequence). CDR3 DNA sequence: TGTGCCAGTAGTATAGACAGGGATGGCTACACCTTC. Amino acid sequence: CASSIDRDGYTF.

The chain combines TRBV7-9 with TRBJ2-3; no clear D gene. CDR1 is SEHNR and CDR2 is FQNEAQ in the germline V gene (reference sequence). V gave up 5 bases and J gave up 1 base, with 25 bases separating them. The CDR3 runs 19 residues. The CDR3 loop reads CASSPRQALLPEGTDTQYF. Written as DNA, the CDR3 is TGTGCCAGCAGCCCAAGACAAGCATTACTCCCCGAGGGCACAGATACGCAGTATTTT. Full variable domain (outside the CDR3, taken from reference TRBV7-9 and TRBJ2-3): DTGVSQNPRHKITKRGQNVTFRCDPISEHNRLYWYRQTLGQGPEFLTYFQNEAQLEKSRLLSDRFSAERPKGSFSTLEIQRTEQGDSAMYLCASSPRQALLPEGTDTQYFGPGTRLTVL.

The chain links TRBV19 to TRBJ1-2; D gene uncertain. V lost 3 bases, J lost 8 bases, and 13 bases lay in between. Germline CDR1 and CDR2: LNHDA and SQIVND (reference sequence). The CDR3 has 13 residues. The CDR3 region is CASSIQERKGYTF. The CDR3 DNA follows: TGTGCCAGTAGTATTCAGGAGCGAAAAGGCTACACCTTC.

The chain links TRBV6-5 to TRBJ2-7, with D possibly being TRBD1 or TRBD2 (5 bases each). The CDR3 contains 13 residues. V lost 5 bases, J lost 3 bases, and 11 bases lay in between. Germline V gene sequence: CDR1 MNHEY, CDR2 SVGAGI. The CDR3 nucleotides read TGTGCCAGCAGTCCCGGGGACCGCTACGAGCAGTACTTC. Its protein product is CASSPGDRYEQYF.

This clone was seen once. This sequence joins TRBV6-6 and TRBJ2-2; D is perhaps TRBD2 (5 bases). CDR1 is MNHNY, CDR2 SVGAGI, per germline (reference sequence). V was clipped by 8 bases and J by 8 bases, with 18 bases between them. The CDR3 contains 14 residues. CDR3 amino acids: CASGPGTNVGELFF. CDR3 bases: TGTGCCAGCGGGCCGGGAACGAACGTGGGGGAGCTGTTTTTT.

The chain uses TRBV6-4 and TRBJ1-2; the match to TRBD1 covers 8 bases. This CDR3 contains 13 residues. The V gene end was trimmed by 6 bases and the J gene end by 2 bases; junction bases not matched to a gene: 2. CDR1 and CDR2 (germline): MRHNA, SNTAGT. The CDR3 spells CASSRDRNYGYTF. CDR3 bases: TGTGCCAGCAGCCGGGACAGGAACTATGGCTACACCTTC.

The chain employs TRBV19 and TRBJ2-7; the match to TRBD1 covers 10 bases. The CDR3 spans 16 residues. J was trimmed by 3 bases and V by 1 base; bases with no gene match: 6. In germline, CDR1 is LNHDA, CDR2 SQIVND (reference sequence). The CDR3 here is CASSIALWDRGYEQYF. The DNA for the CDR3 is TGTGCCAGTAGTATAGCCCTCTGGGACAGGGGCTACGAGCAGTACTTC. The full variable domain, with the rest looked up from reference TRBV19 and TRBJ2-7, is DGGITQSPKYLFRKEGQNVTLSCEQNLNHDAMYWYRQDPGQGLRLIYYSQIVNDFQKGDIAEGYSVSREKKESFPLTVTSAQKNPTAFYLCASSIALWDRGYEQYFGPGTRLTVT.